Described below is a single TCR beta chain sequence and its context. What antigen it recognizes has not been identified. Nothing much larger sits one base from this clone, and base qualities are not available. This sample was taken from a study of T cells in narcolepsy (dated by TCRdb to 2017 to 2018). At the level of the whole study: The study enrolled patients with narcolepsy type 1 or type 2 (NT1, NT2) together with healthy control donors. To look for autoreactive T cells in narcolepsy patients that target self-antigens of hypocretin neurons (hypocretin, TRIB2), the study used TCR Vbeta sequencing to follow clonotypes in blood and CSF.

For TCR Vbeta sequencing, memory CD4+ T cells were sorted ex vivo from the peripheral blood of both healthy controls and narcolepsy patients. The study at large found these results: Plots comparing CSF and blood CD4+ T cell clonotypes from the same patient highlighted HCRT-specific and TRIB2-specific autoreactive clonotypes. Numbers of sequenced blood memory CD4+ clonotypes were comparable, with averages of about 39,494 in patients and fewer than 35,000 in controls. Autoreactive clonotypes were reported to be detected serially in the blood of the same patients and of different patients, but not in the blood of healthy controls. Some blood memory CD4+ repertoires from patients and controls contained no sequences matching autoreactive T cell clones.

CDR1 and CDR2, per the germline V gene, are SGHDN and FVKESK. The junction shows trimming of 1 base on V and 11 bases on J, and the gene matches do not reach 10 bases of it. There are 15 amino acids in the CDR3, from cysteine to phenylalanine inclusive. Of all the DNA, just the CDR3 is kept, 45 bases in frame from base 1. Library preparation used the immunoSEQ multiplex PCR assay. TCRdb stores this immuneACCESS table with in-frame sequences only. Part of the clones is absent; in the studies checked, under half of the shortfall reflects unresolved V genes, and no reason is known for the rest. The table for this sample lists roughly 30,000 clones; around 79% of them were counted only once. The ten largest account for more than 6.5% of the sample.

This TCR was sampled from a human donor in good health. The rearranged segments are TRBV14 and TRBJ1-4; TRBD1 agrees with 7 junctional bases. Sequenced material: memory (CD45RA-) CD4+ T cells from blood. The sample's cell subset or site label, in plain terms: memory T cells sorted ex vivo from peripheral blood. The CDR3 corresponds to CASSQGQGTFGKLFF. The sequenced DNA: TGTGCCAGCAGCCAAGGACAGGGTACCTTTGGGAAACTGTTTTTT.